A selection of T cell receptor beta chains follows, all from one sample in a study of beta chain features in type 1 diabetes. Clones were read by immunoSEQ multiplex PCR, and TCRdb kept only the in-frame ones, dropping some. The repertoire holds 130,000 or so clones, with about 10% as singletons. Sequenced material: central memory CD4+ T cells from blood. Source of these receptors: a man aged 25-45 years with type 1 diabetes. The CDR3 runs from the conserved cysteine through the conserved F or W. Fields, in order: V gene, clone size, D gene, J gene, CDR3 protein, CDR3 DNA. The D gene is left open where the match is weak. Part of the rows lack a size; the others show once, few, many or a class for expanded clones.

TRBV6-5	NA	NA	TRBJ2-2	CASSYVTGAGELFF	TGTGCCAGCAGTTACGTCACCGGAGCCGGGGAGCTGTTTTTT
TRBV30	NA	NA	TRBJ1-3	CAWSVGGSGNTIYF	TGTGCCTGGAGTGTGGGAGGCTCTGGAAACACCATATATTTT
TRBV4-3	NA	NA	TRBJ2-5	CASSQDIGETQYF	TGCGCCAGCAGCCAAGATATCGGGGAGACCCAGTACTTC
TRBV9	NA	TRBD1	TRBJ2-2	CASSAQTGDYAGELFF	TGTGCCAGCAGCGCGCAAACAGGGGATTATGCCGGGGAGCTGTTTTTT
TRBV27	NA	NA	TRBJ1-6	CASSLQGVRNSPLHF	TGTGCCAGCAGTTTACAAGGGGTCAGAAATTCACCCCTCCACTTT
TRBV6-5	few	NA	TRBJ2-5	CASSRTVQETQYF	TGTGCCAGCAGTCGGACTGTTCAAGAGACCCAGTACTTC
TRBV30	few	TRBD1	TRBJ2-1	CAWDRGIPNEQFF	TGTGCCTGGGACAGGGGGATTCCCAATGAGCAGTTCTTC
TRBV2	NA	TRBD2	TRBJ2-2	CASNNPGLGVSGELFF	TGTGCCAGCAACAACCCGGGACTAGGGGTTTCCGGGGAGCTGTTTTTT
TRBV6-5	few	NA	TRBJ2-3	CASTSGTDTQYF	TGTGCCAGCACCTCTGGCACAGATACGCAGTATTTT
TRBV5-4	few	TRBD1	TRBJ1-2	CASSQDDRGGYTF	TGTGCCAGCAGCCAGGACGACAGGGGCGGCTACACCTTC